These 18 T cell receptor beta chains were sequenced from one sample in a study of blood T cell repertoires in COVID-19 (dated by TCRdb to 2018 to 2021). Receptor amplification or capture employed the immunoSEQ multiplex PCR assay. TCRdb took over this immuneACCESS table, retaining in-frame rearrangements with V and J assigned. Such tables are incomplete; in checked studies, under half of the missing clones stem from an unresolved V gene, and the remainder is unexplained. The sample yields some 150,000 clones; approximately 85% were counted once. Together, the top ten hold 0.63% of the sample. Sequencing used peripheral blood. These receptor sequences come from a man between 60 and 75 years old with COVID-19, enrolled during active disease.

V is TRBV3-1 (or the pseudogene TRBV3-2) and J is TRBJ2-5; D is undetermined. The CDR3 is 12 amino acids. Germline CDR1 reads LGHDT; CDR2 reads YNNKEL (reference sequence). Trimming stripped 9 bases from V and 7 bases from J, with 15 bases between. For the CDR3, the DNA is TGTGCCAGTGGCCCAAGTCCAAGGACCCAGTACTTC. As protein: CASGPSPRTQYF.

CDR3 residues: CASSTTPYEQYF. The CDR3 bases are TGTGCCAGCAGCACAACACCGTACGAGCAGTACTTC. This chain connects TRBV2 to TRBJ2-7; D uncertain. This CDR3 region has 12 residues. Between the trimmed V and J ends, which lost 6 bases and 4 bases, there was a span of 10 bases. In germline, CDR1 is SNHLY, CDR2 FYNNEI.

The gene calls are TRBV28 and TRBJ1-1; 10 nucleotides align to TRBD1. The CDR3 totals 15 residues. Losses at the gene ends were 6 bases for V and 4 bases for J; bases not matched to a gene: 8. CDR1 and CDR2 from the germline V gene are MDHEN and SYDVKM. The CDR3 loop is CASSRPRQGATEAFF. CDR3 coding DNA: TGTGCCAGCAGCCGCCCCCGACAGGGGGCCACTGAAGCTTTCTTT.

V and J are TRBV7-9 and TRBJ2-1, with D tentatively TRBD2 (5 bases). From germline, CDR1 is SEHNR and CDR2 FQNEAQ (reference sequence). The CDR3 loop spans 15 amino acids. Deletions cut 7 bases from V and 7 bases from J, with 20 bases between. CDR3 bases: TGTGCCAGCACCAAATTGGCGTCCTCGGGAAATGAGCAGTTCTTC. It codes for CASTKLASSGNEQFF.

The chain uses TRBV11-2 and TRBJ2-5; tentative D call: TRBD2 (7 bases). The CDR3 sequence is 16 residues long. Germline V lookup: CDR1 SGHAT, CDR2 FQNNGV. With 0 bases removed from V and 2 bases from J, the gap between germline ends came to 13 bases. This CDR3 reads CASSLDRGARQETQYF. CDR3 nucleotide sequence: TGTGCCAGCAGCTTAGATCGGGGGGCTAGGCAAGAGACCCAGTACTTC.

This chain links TRBV6-4 with TRBJ1-1; D gene unclear. This CDR3 is built from 13 residues. V was cut by 6 bases and J by 3 bases, with 11 bases left in between. Looked up from germline, CDR1 is MRHNA and CDR2 is SNTAGT. CDR3 residues: CASSISRDTEAFF. As DNA, the CDR3 is TGTGCCAGCAGCATATCGAGGGACACTGAAGCTTTCTTT.

The V gene is TRBV5-1, the J gene TRBJ1-2; possibly TRBD1 for D (6 bases). CDR1 and CDR2 (germline): SGHRS, YFSETQ. The V and J ends lost 4 bases and 7 bases respectively, with 20 bases between them. The CDR3 is made up of 15 amino acids. The CDR3 DNA is TGCGCCAGCAGCCCGGGAGGCCAGGGGCTTGCTGGCTACACCTTC. Amino acids: CASSPGGQGLAGYTF.

The genes are TRBV6-1 and TRBJ2-1; D gene uncertain. Per germline, CDR1 MNHNS and CDR2 SASEGT. Trimming stripped 1 base from V and 1 base from J, with 5 bases between. The CDR3 consists of 14 residues. For the CDR3, the DNA is TGTGCCAGCAGTGAAGTCCCATCCTACAATGAGCAGTTCTTC. The encoded protein is CASSEVPSYNEQFF.

The V call is TRBV19, the J call TRBJ2-2; TRBD2 aligns across 8 bases. J lost 7 bases, V lost 6 bases, and 4 bases had no gene match. The CDR3 has 13 amino acids. CDR1 is LNHDA, CDR2 SQIVND, per germline (reference sequence). The CDR3 reads CASSRGGGGELFF. CDR3 sequence (DNA): TGTGCCAGTAGCCGGGGGGGTGGCGGGGAGCTGTTTTTT.

This clone was seen just once. J is TRBJ1-5 and V is TRBV11-3; TRBD1 agrees at 7 bases. Trimming took 5 bases from V and 1 from J; bases not matched to a gene: 2. The CDR3 length is 14 residues. From germline, CDR1 is SGHNT and CDR2 YENEEA. The CDR3 sequence is CASSPTGSNQPQHF. CDR3 in DNA: TGTGCCAGCAGCCCGACAGGGAGCAATCAGCCCCAGCATTTT.

The V gene is TRBV5-1, the J gene TRBJ2-7; D ambiguous. V was shortened by 5 bases and J by 2 bases, with 8 bases between the two germline ends. CDR1 and CDR2 from the germline V gene are SGHRS and YFSETQ. This CDR3 comprises 12 residues. The CDR3: CASSSETYEQYF. For the CDR3, the DNA is TGCGCCAGCAGTTCGGAGACCTACGAGCAGTACTTC.

The chain employs TRBV6-5 and TRBJ2-7; perhaps TRBD1 as D (5 bases). The V and J ends lost 10 bases and 5 bases respectively, with 21 bases between them. CDR1 and CDR2 from the germline V gene are MNHEY and SVGAGI. This CDR3 has 14 residues. The CDR3 sequence is CAIRAGAPSNEQYF. CDR3 in DNA: TGTGCCATTAGAGCTGGGGCTCCGAGTAACGAGCAGTACTTC.

The V and J genes are TRBV7-2 and TRBJ2-1, with D perhaps TRBD1 (5 bases). V gave up 1 base and J gave up 4 bases, with 11 bases separating them. Germline V lookup: CDR1 SGHTA, CDR2 FQGNSA. The CDR3 covers 15 residues. CDR3 protein: CASSLDRRGYNEQFF. The CDR3 DNA sequence: TGTGCCAGCAGCTTAGATCGTAGGGGTTACAATGAGCAGTTCTTC.

This clone was detected once. The genes are TRBV19 and TRBJ2-1, with 14 bases matching TRBD2. Germline CDR1 reads LNHDA; CDR2 reads SQIVND (reference sequence). The V gene end was trimmed by 9 bases and the J gene end by 0 bases; junction bases not matched to a gene: 13. This CDR3 region has 19 residues. The DNA of the CDR3 is TGTGCCAGCAAACGACCGGGACTAGCGGGAGAAAACTCCTACAATGAGCAGTTCTTC. Translating it yields CASKRPGLAGENSYNEQFF. Using reference TRBV19 and TRBJ2-1 for the parts outside the CDR3, the full variable domain is DGGITQSPKYLFRKEGQNVTLSCEQNLNHDAMYWYRQDPGQGLRLIYYSQIVNDFQKGDIAEGYSVSREKKESFPLTVTSAQKNPTAFYLCASKRPGLAGENSYNEQFFGPGTRLTVL.

This rearrangement joins TRBV11-2 to TRBJ1-1, with D hard to call. The CDR3 runs to 16 residues. Trimming pared 1 base from V and 6 bases from J, leaving 18 bases between. CDR1 SGHAT and CDR2 FQNNGV come from the germline V gene. In DNA form, the CDR3 reads TGTGCCAGCAGCTTAGGTCAGGCAATTGTGTGGGCTGAAGCTTTCTTT. This encodes CASSLGQAIVWAEAFF.

The chain links TRBV29-1 to TRBJ2-2; 9 bases line up with TRBD2. The CDR3 runs to 14 residues. V lost 7 bases, J lost 8 bases, and 11 bases stayed unmatched. Germline V gives CDR1 SQVTM, CDR2 ANQGSEA. The CDR3 region has the DNA TGCAGCGCCTTACCCGGGACTAGCTCTGGGGAGCTGTTTTTT. It codes for CSALPGTSSGELFF.

J is TRBJ1-1 and V is TRBV21-1; no check of the table's D call, TRBD1, against the DNA was made. TRBV21-1 is deemed a pseudogene. The CDR3 is 19 residues long. CDR3: CASSSLRITASSMNTEAFF. The CDR3 DNA follows: TGTGCCAGCAGCTCCCTCCGGATTACAGCCTCGAGTATGAACACTGAAGCTTTCTTT.

V is TRBV12-3 or TRBV12-4 and J is TRBJ1-6; D unclear. V lost 4 bases to trimming and J lost 6 bases, with 4 bases between them. The CDR3 is made up of 12 amino acids. For the CDR3, the DNA is TGTGCCAGCAGTTCTGTTAATTCACCCCTCCACTTT. It codes for CASSSVNSPLHF.